The 10 T cell receptor beta chains reported below all come from one sample, sequenced in a study of T cell repertoires in cytomegalovirus infection. TCRdb re-derived calls from the reads in MiXCR, one entry per CDR3 protein. Among roughly 350,000 distinct CDR3 sequences listed, about 34% were seen once. Antigens of these TCRs are unknown. Specimen: cultured PBMCs, collected from culture after CMV antigen stimulation. All receptors derive from a human donor in good health (CMV status not recorded). Some clones in this sample may be carry-over from other donors' samples.

This clonotype was observed a few times. This chain connects TRBV7-9 to TRBJ2-3; 10 bases line up with TRBD2. Germline CDR1 reads SEHNR; CDR2 reads FQNEAQ (reference sequence). This CDR3 contains 16 residues. The J segment lost 4 bases and the V segment lost 5 bases, leaving 9 bases of the junction unmatched. In DNA, the CDR3 is TGTGCCAGCAGCCCCCCTAGCGGGAGCCACTCAGATACGCAGTATTTT. Protein sequence: CASSPPSGSHSDTQYF.

Remarks on this clonotype: This may stem from a read error, because a much larger clone lies one nucleotide away. CDR3 amino acids: CANSLEGTGASPLHF. Here the CDR3 DNA reads TGTGCCAACAGCTTAGAGGGGACAGGGGCTTCACCCCTCCACTTT. The chain links TRBV7-2 to TRBJ1-6; 10 bases map to TRBD1. The CDR3 spans 15 residues. Per the germline V gene, CDR1 is SGHTA and CDR2 is FQGNSA.

This clonotype was counted a few times. The rearrangement joins TRBV7-2 to TRBJ2-1; 9 nucleotides agree with TRBD2. Unmatched junction bases numbered 3, after V lost 2 bases and J lost 4 bases. CDR3 size: 15 residues. Germline CDR1 is SGHTA and CDR2 is FQGNSA. CDR3 sequence reads: CASSLTSGLYNEQFF. CDR3 DNA: TGTGCCAGCAGCTTAACTAGCGGGTTGTACAATGAGCAGTTCTTC.

About this clonotype itself: One end of the junction fails to match germline, which may point to a read error. The rearrangement uses TRBV5-4 and TRBJ1-5; perhaps TRBD1 as D (5 bases). Germline loops: CDR1 SGHNT, CDR2 YYREEE (reference sequence). The CDR3 has 14 residues. CDR3 residues: CASSLDGGDQPQHF. CDR3 coding DNA: TGTGCCAGCAGTTTGGACGGGGGAGATCAGCCCCAGCATTTT.

The J gene is TRBJ1-5, the V gene TRBV7-6; D is unresolved. The V gene's germline CDR1 is SGHVS and CDR2 FNYEAQ. With 5 bases removed from V and 7 bases from J, the gap between germline ends came to 9 bases. The CDR3 is 12 residues long. CDR3 sequence reads: CASSPPGQPQHF. The CDR3 DNA reads TGTGCCAGCAGCCCGCCGGGGCAGCCCCAGCATTTT.

This clonotype turned up a few times. The CDR3 is CSVPVRAGGTYEQYF. CDR3 nucleotide sequence: TGCAGCGTTCCAGTTCGGGCGGGAGGAACCTACGAGCAGTACTTC. The chain has TRBV29-1 and TRBJ2-7, with 8 bases matching TRBD2. This CDR3 has 15 residues. Germline CDR1 SQVTM, CDR2 ANQGSEA. The junction had 11 bases not matched to a gene; V was cut back by 5 bases and J by 2 bases.

The CDR3 sequence: CASSLVRAATGELFF. CDR3 nucleotides: TGTGCCAGCAGCTTAGTACGAGCAGCCACCGGGGAGCTGTTTTTT. V is TRBV7-2 and J is TRBJ2-2; D is undetermined. The germline V gene encodes CDR1 SGHTA and CDR2 FQGNSA. This CDR3 comprises 15 residues. The V end was cut by 1 base, the J end by 4 bases, with 10 bases between.

This clonotype was counted a few times. The chain employs TRBV7-2 and TRBJ1-2; TRBD1 is a possible D gene (5 bases). CDR1 and CDR2 (germline): SGHTA, FQGNSA. V was pared by 5 bases and J by 3 bases, with 22 bases between. The CDR3 covers 17 residues. CDR3 sequence: CASSPSVEGTIYYGYTF. In DNA, the CDR3 is TGTGCCAGCAGCCCATCTGTTGAGGGGACTATCTACTATGGCTACACCTTC. Using reference TRBV7-2 and TRBJ1-2 for the parts outside the CDR3, the full variable domain is GAGVSQSPSNKVTEKGKDVELRCDPISGHTALYWYRQSLGQGLEFLIYFQGNSAPDKSGLPSDRFSAERTGGSVSTLTIQRTQQEDSAVYLCASSPSVEGTIYYGYTFGSGTRLTVV.

As to this clonotype: The junction departs from germline at one end; a sequencing error may be responsible. The rearrangement joins TRBV19 to TRBJ2-6, with TRBD1 as a possible D gene (5 bases). Germline V gene sequence: CDR1 LNHDA, CDR2 SQIVND (reference sequence). The CDR3 is made up of 17 amino acids. CDR3 sequence: CASSHGHDISGAYVLTF. The CDR3, as DNA: TGTGCCAGTAGCCACGGACACGATATCTCTGGGGCCTACGTCCTGACTTTC.

J is TRBJ2-1 and V is TRBV7-8, with 12 bases matching TRBD2. Germline-derived CDR1 and CDR2 are SGHVS and FQNEAQ. The junction had 16 bases not matched to a gene; V was cut back by 5 bases and J by 8 bases. The CDR3 covers 18 residues. The chain's CDR3 is CASSPTDRLAGVHYEQFF. CDR3 DNA: TGTGCCAGCAGCCCAACCGACCGACTAGCGGGAGTGCATTATGAGCAGTTCTTC.